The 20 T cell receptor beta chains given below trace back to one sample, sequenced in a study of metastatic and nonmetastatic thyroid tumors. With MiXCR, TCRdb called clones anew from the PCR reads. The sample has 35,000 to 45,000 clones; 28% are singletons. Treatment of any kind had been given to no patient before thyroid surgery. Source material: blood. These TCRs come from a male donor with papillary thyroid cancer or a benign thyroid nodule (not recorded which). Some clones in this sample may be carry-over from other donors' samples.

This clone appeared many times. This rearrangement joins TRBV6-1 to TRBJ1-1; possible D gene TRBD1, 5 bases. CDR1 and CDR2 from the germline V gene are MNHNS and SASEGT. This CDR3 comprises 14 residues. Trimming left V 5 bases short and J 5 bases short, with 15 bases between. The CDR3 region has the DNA TGTGCCAGCAGTTTTAGGGGCGGCGCGACTGAAGCTTTCTTT. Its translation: CASSFRGGATEAFF.

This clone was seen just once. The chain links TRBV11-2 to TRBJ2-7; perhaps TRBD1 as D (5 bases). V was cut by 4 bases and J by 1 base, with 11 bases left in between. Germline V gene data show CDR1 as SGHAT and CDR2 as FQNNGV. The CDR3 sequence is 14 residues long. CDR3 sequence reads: CASSSLDRSYEQYF. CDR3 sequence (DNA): TGTGCCAGCAGCTCGCTTGACAGATCCTACGAGCAGTACTTC.

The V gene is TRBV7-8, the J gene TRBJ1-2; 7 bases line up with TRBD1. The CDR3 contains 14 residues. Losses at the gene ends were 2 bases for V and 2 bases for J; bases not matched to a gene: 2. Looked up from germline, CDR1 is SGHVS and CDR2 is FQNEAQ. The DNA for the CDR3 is TGTGCCAGCAGCTTAACAGGGGCCAACTATGGCTACACCTTC. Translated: CASSLTGANYGYTF.

CDR3: CASAPGGQPYGYTF. Written as DNA, the CDR3 is TGTGCCAGCGCACCGGGGGGGCAGCCTTATGGCTACACCTTC. V gene TRBV6-4 combines with J gene TRBJ1-2; possibly TRBD1 for D (6 bases). CDR3 size: 14 residues. Trimming took off 8 bases at V and 5 bases at J, with 18 bases between the two ends. The V gene's germline CDR1 is MRHNA and CDR2 SNTAGT.

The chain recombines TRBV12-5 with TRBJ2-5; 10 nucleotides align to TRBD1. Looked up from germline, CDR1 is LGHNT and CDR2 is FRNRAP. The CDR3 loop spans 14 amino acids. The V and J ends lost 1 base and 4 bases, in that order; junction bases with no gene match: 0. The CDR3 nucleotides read TGTGCTAGTGGTTTGGGACAGGGGGCAGAGACCCAGTACTTC. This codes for CASGLGQGAETQYF.

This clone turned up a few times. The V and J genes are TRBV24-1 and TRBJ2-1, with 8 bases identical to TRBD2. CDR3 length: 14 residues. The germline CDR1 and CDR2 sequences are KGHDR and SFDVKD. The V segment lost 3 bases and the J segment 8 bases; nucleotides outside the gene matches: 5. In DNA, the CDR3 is TGTGCCACCAGTGATGGGACTAGGTTGGATGAGCAGTTCTTC. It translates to CATSDGTRLDEQFF.

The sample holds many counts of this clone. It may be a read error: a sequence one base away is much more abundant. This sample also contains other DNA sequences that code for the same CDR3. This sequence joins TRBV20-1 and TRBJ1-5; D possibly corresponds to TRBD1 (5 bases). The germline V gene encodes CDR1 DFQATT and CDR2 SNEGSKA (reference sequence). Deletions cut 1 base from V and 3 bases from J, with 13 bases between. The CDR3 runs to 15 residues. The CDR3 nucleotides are TGCAGTGCTAGAGGGGGCAGCCAAATCAATCAGCCCCAGCATTTT. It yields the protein CSARGGSQINQPQHF.

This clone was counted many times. In DNA, the CDR3 is TGTGCCAGCGCAGAAGGACATCCTGGGGCCAACGTCCTGACTTTC. Amino acids: CASAEGHPGANVLTF. The gene calls are TRBV2 and TRBJ2-6, with D perhaps TRBD1 (5 bases). The germline V and J ends were trimmed by 8 bases and 2 bases, with 13 bases remaining between them. The CDR3 contains 15 residues. Germline assignment: CDR1 SNHLY and CDR2 FYNNEI.

The CDR3 reads CASSERTGKYQPQHF. In nucleotides, the CDR3 is TGCGCCAGCAGTGAACGGACAGGGAAGTATCAGCCCCAGCATTTT. The V and J genes are TRBV10-2 and TRBJ1-5; TRBD1 aligns across 8 bases. Trimming cost V 3 bases and J 5 bases; bases outside gene matches: 6. Germline-derived CDR1 and CDR2 are WSHSY and SAAADI. The length of the CDR3 is 15 residues.

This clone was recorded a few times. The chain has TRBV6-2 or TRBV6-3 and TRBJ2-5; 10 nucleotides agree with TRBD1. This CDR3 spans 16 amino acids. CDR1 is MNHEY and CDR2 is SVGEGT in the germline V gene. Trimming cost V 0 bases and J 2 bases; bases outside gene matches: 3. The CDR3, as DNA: TGTGCCAGCAGTTACTCCGGGACAGGGGCACAAGAGACCCAGTACTTC. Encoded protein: CASSYSGTGAQETQYF.

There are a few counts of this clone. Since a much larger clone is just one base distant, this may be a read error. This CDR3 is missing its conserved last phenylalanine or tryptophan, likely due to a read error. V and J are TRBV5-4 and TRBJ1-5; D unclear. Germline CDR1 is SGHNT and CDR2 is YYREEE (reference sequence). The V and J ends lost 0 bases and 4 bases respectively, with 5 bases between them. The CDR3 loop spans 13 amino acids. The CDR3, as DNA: TGTGCCAGCAGCTTGGATCAGAATCAGCCCCAGCATTCT. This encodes CASSLDQNQPQHS.

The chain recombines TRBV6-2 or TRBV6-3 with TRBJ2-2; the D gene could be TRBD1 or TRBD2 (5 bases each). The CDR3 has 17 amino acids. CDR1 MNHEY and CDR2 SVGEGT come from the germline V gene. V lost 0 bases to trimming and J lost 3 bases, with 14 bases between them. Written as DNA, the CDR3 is TGTGCCAGCAGTTACTCGCTGGGTGGGGGAGACACCGGGGAGCTGTTTTTT. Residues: CASSYSLGGGDTGELFF.

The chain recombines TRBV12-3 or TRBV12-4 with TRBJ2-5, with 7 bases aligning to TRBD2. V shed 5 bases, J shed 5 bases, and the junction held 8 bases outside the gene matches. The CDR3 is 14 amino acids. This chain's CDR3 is CASSVDSGSETQYF. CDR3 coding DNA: TGTGCCAGCAGTGTGGATAGCGGGTCGGAGACCCAGTACTTC.

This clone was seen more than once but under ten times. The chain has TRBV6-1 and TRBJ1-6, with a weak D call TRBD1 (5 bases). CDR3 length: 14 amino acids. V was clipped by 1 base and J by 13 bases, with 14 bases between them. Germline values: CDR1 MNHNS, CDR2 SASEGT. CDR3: CASSEGQNLYPLHF. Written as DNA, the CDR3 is TGTGCCAGCAGTGAAGGACAGAATCTGTACCCCCTCCACTTT.

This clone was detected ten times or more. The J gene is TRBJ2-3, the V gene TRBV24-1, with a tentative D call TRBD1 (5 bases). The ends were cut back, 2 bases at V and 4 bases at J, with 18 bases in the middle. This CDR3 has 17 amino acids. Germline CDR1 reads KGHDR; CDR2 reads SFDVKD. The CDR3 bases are TGTGCCACCAGTGATTCAGAACAGGTTGGTGTATCAGATACGCAGTATTTT. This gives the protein CATSDSEQVGVSDTQYF.

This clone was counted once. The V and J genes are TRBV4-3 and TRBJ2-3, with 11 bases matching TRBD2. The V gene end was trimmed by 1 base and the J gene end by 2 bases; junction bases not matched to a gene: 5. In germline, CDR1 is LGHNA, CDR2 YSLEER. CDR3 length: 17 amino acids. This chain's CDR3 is CASSQGIAGGPTDTQYF. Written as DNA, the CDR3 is TGCGCCAGCAGCCAAGGGATAGCGGGAGGGCCCACAGATACGCAGTATTTT.

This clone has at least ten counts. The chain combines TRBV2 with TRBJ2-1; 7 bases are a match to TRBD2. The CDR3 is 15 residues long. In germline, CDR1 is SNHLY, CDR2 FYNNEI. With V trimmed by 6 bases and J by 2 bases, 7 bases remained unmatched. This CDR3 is CASRVGAGAYNEQFF. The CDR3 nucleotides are TGTGCCAGCAGGGTAGGGGCGGGGGCCTACAATGAGCAGTTCTTC.

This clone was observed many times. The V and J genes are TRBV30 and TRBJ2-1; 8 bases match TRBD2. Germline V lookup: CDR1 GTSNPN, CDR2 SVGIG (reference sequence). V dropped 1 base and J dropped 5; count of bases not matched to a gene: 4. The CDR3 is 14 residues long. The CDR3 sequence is CAWSAVSGNNEQFF. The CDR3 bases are TGTGCCTGGAGTGCCGTTAGCGGGAACAATGAGCAGTTCTTC.

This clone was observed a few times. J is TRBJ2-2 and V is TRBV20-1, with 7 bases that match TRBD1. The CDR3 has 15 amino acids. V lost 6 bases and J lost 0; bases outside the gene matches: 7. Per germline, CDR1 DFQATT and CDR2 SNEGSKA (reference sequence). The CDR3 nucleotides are TGCAGTGCCTCTCGGGACAGTTCGAACACCGGGGAGCTGTTTTTT. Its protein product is CSASRDSSNTGELFF.

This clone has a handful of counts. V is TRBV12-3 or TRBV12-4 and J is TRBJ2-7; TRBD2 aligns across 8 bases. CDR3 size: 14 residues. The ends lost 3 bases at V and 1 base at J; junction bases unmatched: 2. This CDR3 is CASSLERGSYEQYF. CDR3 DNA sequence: TGTGCCAGCAGTTTGGAGCGGGGGTCCTACGAGCAGTACTTC.